These T cell receptor beta chains were read from a single sample in a study of blood T cell repertoires in COVID-19. Profiled with immunoSEQ multiplex PCR; TCRdb holds only in-frame clones, not every one. The sample includes 200,000 to 300,000 clones, roughly four fifths of them seen just once. Sequencing input: peripheral blood. The origin of the receptors is an older woman with active or convalescent COVID-19. The CDR3 runs from the conserved cysteine through the conserved F or W. Each record gives: V gene, D gene, J gene, clone size, CDR3 DNA, CDR3 protein. D genes are given only for firm matches. A row's size may be missing; if present it is once, few, many or a size class.

v_gene: TRBV12-5
d_gene: TRBD2
j_gene: TRBJ2-3
abundance: -
CDR3nt: TGTGCTAGTGGTAGCGGGGGGGCCGGGGGAGATACGCAGTATTTT
CDR3aa: CASGSGGAGGDTQYF

v_gene: TRBV12-3/TRBV12-4
d_gene: -
j_gene: TRBJ1-1
abundance: few
CDR3nt: TGTGCCAGCAGCGACAGGAGCAAAGGGGCTTTCTTT
CDR3aa: CASSDRSKGAFF

v_gene: TRBV29-1
d_gene: -
j_gene: TRBJ2-5
abundance: -
CDR3nt: TGCAGCGTTTTTGGGAGCCAAGAGACCCAGTACTTC
CDR3aa: CSVFGSQETQYF

v_gene: TRBV15
d_gene: TRBD1
j_gene: TRBJ2-3
abundance: once
CDR3nt: TGTGCCACCAGCAGAGGGGACAGGGGGCGCGCGGATACGCAGTATTTT
CDR3aa: CATSRGDRGRADTQYF

v_gene: TRBV7-9
d_gene: -
j_gene: TRBJ1-2
abundance: -
CDR3nt: TGTGCCAGCAGCCCAGACAGGTTCTCTGGCTACACCTTC
CDR3aa: CASSPDRFSGYTF

v_gene: TRBV7-3
d_gene: -
j_gene: TRBJ2-2
abundance: -
CDR3nt: TGTGCCAGCAGCTTAACGGGTGACAGAGCCCCCGGGGAGCTGTTTTTT
CDR3aa: CASSLTGDRAPGELFF

v_gene: TRBV7-6
d_gene: -
j_gene: TRBJ1-3
abundance: -
CDR3nt: TGTGCCAGCAGCTTAGTCAAGGGAGGGACTGGAAACACCATATATTTT
CDR3aa: CASSLVKGGTGNTIYF

v_gene: TRBV7-8
d_gene: -
j_gene: TRBJ1-6
abundance: -
CDR3nt: TGTGCCAGCAGTCAATCGATAGGGGGACGGAATAATTCACCCCTCCACTTT
CDR3aa: CASSQSIGGRNNSPLHF

v_gene: TRBV2
d_gene: -
j_gene: TRBJ2-1
abundance: -
CDR3nt: TGTGCCAGCAGTGAGCAGGGTATGTCGGAGCAGTTCTTC
CDR3aa: CASSEQGMSEQFF

v_gene: TRBV19
d_gene: TRBD1
j_gene: TRBJ1-1
abundance: -
CDR3nt: TGTGCCAGTAGTCTGGACAGGGAGGTCGGCACTGAAGCTTTCTTT
CDR3aa: CASSLDREVGTEAFF

v_gene: TRBV18
d_gene: TRBD1
j_gene: TRBJ1-1
abundance: few
CDR3nt: TGTGCCAGCTCTAAGGGGGATCTGGGACAGGGTAACACTGAAGCTTTCTTT
CDR3aa: CASSKGDLGQGNTEAFF

v_gene: TRBV18
d_gene: -
j_gene: TRBJ2-5
abundance: -
CDR3nt: TGTGCCAGCTCACCACCGTCCGGTTACCAAGAGACCCAGTACTTC
CDR3aa: CASSPPSGYQETQYF

v_gene: TRBV11-2
d_gene: TRBD1
j_gene: TRBJ2-2
abundance: once
CDR3nt: TGTGCCAGCAGCTCCCCTAGGACAGGGGAGACCGGGGAGCTGTTTTTT
CDR3aa: CASSSPRTGETGELFF

v_gene: TRBV2
d_gene: TRBD1
j_gene: TRBJ1-1
abundance: -
CDR3nt: TGTGCCAGCAGTCTGGACAGGCCGGAAGCTTTCTTT
CDR3aa: CASSLDRPEAFF

v_gene: TRBV18
d_gene: TRBD1
j_gene: TRBJ1-2
abundance: -
CDR3nt: TGTGCCAGCTCACCAGGGACAGGCCTTTTCTATGGCTACACCTTC
CDR3aa: CASSPGTGLFYGYTF

v_gene: TRBV6-2/TRBV6-3
d_gene: -
j_gene: TRBJ2-1
abundance: few
CDR3nt: TGTGCCAGCAGCGCTATCCAGGGGGGCGAGCAGTTCTTC
CDR3aa: CASSAIQGGEQFF

v_gene: TRBV29-1
d_gene: TRBD2
j_gene: TRBJ2-2
abundance: once
CDR3nt: TGCAGCGGGGGAGGGGTCGCCGGGGAGCTGTTTTTT
CDR3aa: CSGGGVAGELFF

v_gene: TRBV4-1
d_gene: -
j_gene: TRBJ1-6
abundance: -
CDR3nt: TGCGCCAGCAGCCAAGTGGGAGGGGGGGGCAACAATTCACCCCTCCACTTT
CDR3aa: CASSQVGGGGNNSPLHF

v_gene: TRBV5-1
d_gene: -
j_gene: TRBJ1-2
abundance: once
CDR3nt: TGCGCCAGCAGCTTGGGACAGAGCTATGGCTACACCTTC
CDR3aa: CASSLGQSYGYTF

v_gene: TRBV5-6
d_gene: TRBD1
j_gene: TRBJ1-6
abundance: -
CDR3nt: TGTGCCAGCAGCTTCCGGGACAGGGATAATTCACCCCTCCACTTT
CDR3aa: CASSFRDRDNSPLHF

v_gene: TRBV19
d_gene: -
j_gene: TRBJ1-1
abundance: -
CDR3nt: TGTGCCAGTAGTTACAGGGTTTCAGCTTTCTTT
CDR3aa: CASSYRVSAFF

v_gene: TRBV2
d_gene: -
j_gene: TRBJ1-6
abundance: -
CDR3nt: TGTGCCAGCAGTGATCAGACAGGTTTAGCACCCCTCCACTTT
CDR3aa: CASSDQTGLAPLHF

v_gene: TRBV6-2/TRBV6-3
d_gene: -
j_gene: TRBJ1-6
abundance: -
CDR3nt: TGTGCCAGCAGTTTTGGGCGAACCAATAATTCACCCCTCCACTTT
CDR3aa: CASSFGRTNNSPLHF

v_gene: TRBV7-9
d_gene: TRBD1
j_gene: TRBJ1-1
abundance: -
CDR3nt: TGTGCCAGCAGCCTACAGGGGGCGGGCACTGAAGCTTTCTTT
CDR3aa: CASSLQGAGTEAFF

v_gene: TRBV7-6
d_gene: TRBD1
j_gene: TRBJ1-1
abundance: many
CDR3nt: TGTGCCAGCAGCTTAGAACAGGGGGGGATGAACACTGAAGCTTTCTTT
CDR3aa: CASSLEQGGMNTEAFF

v_gene: TRBV30
d_gene: TRBD2
j_gene: TRBJ2-4
abundance: -
CDR3nt: TGTGCCTGGAGTGTATGGGGGCGGGGGGGCCCGGACATTCAGTACTTC
CDR3aa: CAWSVWGRGGPDIQYF

v_gene: TRBV6-2/TRBV6-3
d_gene: -
j_gene: TRBJ2-7
abundance: -
CDR3nt: TGTGCCAGCAGTTACGGGGCAGACCTAACCTACGAGCAGTACTTC
CDR3aa: CASSYGADLTYEQYF

v_gene: TRBV11-3
d_gene: TRBD2
j_gene: TRBJ2-1
abundance: -
CDR3nt: TGTGCCAGCAGCTTAGGAGGCGGGGGGGACTACAATGAGCAGTTCTTC
CDR3aa: CASSLGGGGDYNEQFF

v_gene: TRBV3-1/TRBV3-2
d_gene: -
j_gene: TRBJ2-3
abundance: -
CDR3nt: TGTGCCAGCAGCCAAGGGTTTAAGCGGACCGCTAGCACAGATACGCAGTATTTT
CDR3aa: CASSQGFKRTASTDTQYF

v_gene: TRBV9
d_gene: -
j_gene: TRBJ1-3
abundance: -
CDR3nt: TGTGCCAGCAGCTCCCACCAGGGGTCTGGAAACACCATATATTTT
CDR3aa: CASSSHQGSGNTIYF

v_gene: TRBV5-6
d_gene: TRBD1
j_gene: TRBJ1-1
abundance: -
CDR3nt: TGTGCCAGCAGCTTGCTGGGACAGGGGGCGGAAACTGAAGCTTTCTTT
CDR3aa: CASSLLGQGAETEAFF

v_gene: TRBV3-1/TRBV3-2
d_gene: TRBD1
j_gene: TRBJ1-6
abundance: -
CDR3nt: TGTGCCAGCAGCCAGGGCAGGGGGCGCGTTAATTCACCCCTCCACTTT
CDR3aa: CASSQGRGRVNSPLHF

v_gene: TRBV6-5
d_gene: TRBD2
j_gene: TRBJ2-2
abundance: -
CDR3nt: TGTGCCAGCAGACGGGGACTAGCGGACACCGGGGAGCTGTTTTTT
CDR3aa: CASRRGLADTGELFF

v_gene: TRBV13
d_gene: TRBD1
j_gene: TRBJ2-4
abundance: -
CDR3nt: TGTGCCAGCAGCTCCCGGGACAGGAAAAACATTCAGTACTTC
CDR3aa: CASSSRDRKNIQYF

v_gene: TRBV19
d_gene: TRBD2
j_gene: TRBJ2-3
abundance: -
CDR3nt: TGTGCCAGTAGTATAGCGGGGGGTTTCACAGATACGCAGTATTTT
CDR3aa: CASSIAGGFTDTQYF

v_gene: TRBV6-5
d_gene: -
j_gene: TRBJ2-3
abundance: -
CDR3nt: TGTGCCAGCAGAAGAAAACGAGTACCAGATACGCAGTATTTT
CDR3aa: CASRRKRVPDTQYF

v_gene: TRBV7-2
d_gene: TRBD1
j_gene: TRBJ2-2
abundance: -
CDR3nt: TGTGCCAGCAGCTTAGGCGGACAGGGGTCCACCGGGGAGCTGTTTTTT
CDR3aa: CASSLGGQGSTGELFF

v_gene: TRBV7-2
d_gene: TRBD1
j_gene: TRBJ2-7
abundance: -
CDR3nt: TGTGCCAGCAGCTTCGACAGGGGGCGTTTCTACGAGCAGTACTTC
CDR3aa: CASSFDRGRFYEQYF

v_gene: TRBV6-5
d_gene: TRBD1
j_gene: TRBJ1-5
abundance: -
CDR3nt: TGTGCCAGCAGCCTCAGGGGGGGCAATCAGCCCCAGCATTTT
CDR3aa: CASSLRGGNQPQHF

v_gene: TRBV18
d_gene: TRBD1
j_gene: TRBJ1-1
abundance: -
CDR3nt: TGTGCCAGCTCACCACAAACAGGGGTAGAGCGGAACACTGAAGCTTTCTTT
CDR3aa: CASSPQTGVERNTEAFF

v_gene: TRBV6-1
d_gene: -
j_gene: TRBJ2-3
abundance: -
CDR3nt: TGTGCCAGCAGTGACAGGGTTAGCACAGATACGCAGTATTTT
CDR3aa: CASSDRVSTDTQYF

v_gene: TRBV18
d_gene: -
j_gene: TRBJ1-6
abundance: -
CDR3nt: TGTGCCAGCTCCCCAGCCAACACCTATAATTCACCCCTCCACTTT
CDR3aa: CASSPANTYNSPLHF

v_gene: TRBV2
d_gene: TRBD2
j_gene: TRBJ2-5
abundance: -
CDR3nt: TGTGCCAGCAGAGGACTAGCGGGGGAGACCCAGTACTTC
CDR3aa: CASRGLAGETQYF

v_gene: TRBV3-1/TRBV3-2
d_gene: TRBD1
j_gene: TRBJ2-3
abundance: -
CDR3nt: TGTGCCAGCAGCCTCGGACAGGGGATTATAAATACGCAGTATTTT
CDR3aa: CASSLGQGIINTQYF

v_gene: TRBV3-1/TRBV3-2
d_gene: TRBD2
j_gene: TRBJ2-1
abundance: -
CDR3nt: TGTGCCAGCAGCCTCTCGGCGGGGGACTACAATGAGCAGTTCTTC
CDR3aa: CASSLSAGDYNEQFF

v_gene: TRBV5-1
d_gene: TRBD1
j_gene: TRBJ1-4
abundance: -
CDR3nt: TGCGCCAGCAGCTTTACCCGGGACAGCACCAAACTGTTTTTT
CDR3aa: CASSFTRDSTKLFF

v_gene: TRBV6-1
d_gene: -
j_gene: TRBJ2-2
abundance: -
CDR3nt: TGTGCCAGCAGTGAAGGGAGGAGGCCGAACACCGGGGAGCTGTTTTTT
CDR3aa: CASSEGRRPNTGELFF

v_gene: TRBV27
d_gene: TRBD1
j_gene: TRBJ1-3
abundance: -
CDR3nt: TGTGCCAGCAGGGGACAGGGTCCCTCTGGAAACACCATATATTTT
CDR3aa: CASRGQGPSGNTIYF

v_gene: TRBV19
d_gene: -
j_gene: TRBJ1-5
abundance: -
CDR3nt: TGTGCCAGTAGTTCACAGCGCAATCAGCCCCAGCATTTT
CDR3aa: CASSSQRNQPQHF

v_gene: TRBV7-9
d_gene: -
j_gene: TRBJ1-2
abundance: -
CDR3nt: TGTGCCAGCACCCACGGAGGGAACTATGGCTACACCTTC
CDR3aa: CASTHGGNYGYTF